The TCR beta chain under discussion was sequenced for a study of T cells in Graves' hyperthyroidism and ophthalmopathy. Study summary: Peripheral blood sampling occurred at initial diagnosis, before any treatment. Findings of the study overall: Blood also showed most of the thyroid clonotypes that were expanded above 0.001. A model of 13 V-J pairs discriminated ophthalmopathy from stable hyperthyroidism.

Per the germline V gene, CDR1 is DFQATT and CDR2 is SNEGSKA (reference sequence). Between the trimmed V and J ends, which lost 6 bases and 6 bases, there was a span of 15 bases. The CDR3 is 13 amino acids. In regard to this clonotype: Its antigen is currently unknown.

Diagnosis rested on symptoms, serum thyroxine and TRAb, thyroid ultrasound, and orbital computed tomography. There were TCR beta CDR3 regions amplified from RNA transcripts. When the TCR CDR3 underwent first-round RT-PCR, the HTBI primer set was used. TCRdb passed the multiplex PCR reads through MiXCR, listing each CDR3 protein once. The data contain under 450,000 distinct CDR3 sequences, 15% to 20% of them singletons. The receptor was isolated from a woman aged 25 to 39 with Graves' hyperthyroidism that later progressed to Graves' ophthalmopathy. V usage is TRBV20-1 and J usage is TRBJ2-1; tentatively, D is TRBD1 (5 bases). The sample consisted of blood. CDR3 protein: CSAHQPQGNEQFF. In DNA form, the CDR3 reads TGCAGTGCGCATCAACCTCAGGGCAATGAGCAGTTCTTC.